Presented here are 3 T cell receptor beta chains from one specimen sequenced in a study of identifying expanded T cells in peripheral blood. Method: immunoSEQ multiplex PCR; TCRdb's copy keeps in-frame clones and lacks some. Seen here are around 100,000 clones, around 88% observed once, and the top ten hold 15% to 20%. The sample comprised blood. The receptor set was obtained from a person aged 18-70 years in good health.

This clone occurred a few times. V usage is TRBV5-8 and J usage is TRBJ1-1; perhaps TRBD1 as D (5 bases). This CDR3 comprises 14 residues. Germline CDR1 SGHTS, CDR2 YDEGEE. V shed 5 bases and J shed 4 bases, with 15 bases lying between them. The CDR3 bases are TGTGCCAGCAGTATGGTTGGGGGGAGCACTGAAGCTTTCTTT. Protein product: CASSMVGGSTEAFF.

J is TRBJ2-5 and V is TRBV4-1; a possible D gene is TRBD2 (6 bases). Germline V gene data show CDR1 as MGHRA and CDR2 as YSYEKL. Trimming stripped 4 bases from V and 2 bases from J, with 14 bases between. The CDR3 totals 15 residues. The CDR3 DNA sequence: TGCGCCAGCAGCCGGTTGGGACTCACACAAGAGACCCAGTACTTC. It translates to CASSRLGLTQETQYF.

The rearrangement uses TRBV19 and TRBJ2-7; no definite D call. Trimming cost V 1 base and J 0 bases, with 10 bases left between them. The CDR3 loop spans 15 amino acids. Germline V gene lookup returns CDR1 LNHDA and CDR2 SQIVND (reference sequence). CDR3 protein: CASSIGRLPSYEQYF. The CDR3 bases are TGTGCCAGTAGTATAGGACGGTTGCCCTCCTACGAGCAGTACTTC.